This paragraph covers one T cell receptor (beta chain) sequence. What it binds is unknown. This entry comes from a study of post-analysis software for immune sequencing data. In the study overall: Patients with relapsing-remitting, secondary progressive and progressive-relapsing multiple sclerosis courses were all represented. Overall study results and limits: Patients carried roughly five TRBV segments more frequently than controls did, and TRBV5-6, TRBV5-1 and TRBV20-1 were among them. Normalized Chao1 diversity was significantly reduced in patients versus controls. F-measure co-clustering was strong for batch-matched samples.

Built from TCR beta cDNA, the libraries had unique molecular identifiers in them. In TCRdb, the PCR reads were re-called with MiXCR into one record per CDR3 protein. The table lists fewer than 850,000 distinct CDR3 sequences, 46% of them singletons. This CDR3 comprises 13 residues. V was pared by 6 bases and J by 11 bases, with 14 bases between. The receptor was isolated from a girl aged 5 to 17 with multiple sclerosis. Specimen: blood. The chain employs TRBV12-3 or TRBV12-4 and TRBJ1-6; no firm D call. The CDR3 DNA follows: TGTGCCAGCAGCTTTGCACCCGGGGCACCCCTCCACTTT. Translated, it gives CASSFAPGAPLHF.